This T cell receptor beta chain was identified during a study of T cell repertoires in cytomegalovirus infection. Study as a whole: Epitope selection comprised recently identified HLA-C-restricted CMV epitopes and well-studied HLA-B-restricted CMV epitopes. Based on public TCR beta signatures, there were indications of CMV infection and of a matching HLA type.

Via MiXCR, TCRdb re-called the reads, giving one row per CDR3 protein. The sample shows a few hundred thousand distinct CDR3 sequences, over 35% of them seen only once. Study-wide results and caveats: There were HLA-C-restricted CMV-specific TCR beta clonotypes dominating the ex vivo response.

Notes on this clonotype: What it recognizes is unknown.

Looked up from germline, CDR1 is SGHTA and CDR2 is FQGNSA. Trimming cost V 8 bases and J 1 base, with 11 bases left between them. The length of the CDR3 is 13 residues. The chain has TRBV7-2 and TRBJ1-1; a possible D gene is TRBD1 (6 bases). The input for sequencing was cultured PBMCs, taken from culture after CMV antigen stimulation. The receptor was isolated from a human donor in good health (CMV status not recorded). Some clones in this sample may be carry-over from other donors' samples. CDR3 sequence (DNA): TGTGCCAGCGCAGGGGCCCCGAACACTGAAGCTTTCTTT. Translating gives CASAGAPNTEAFF.